This entry describes one TCR beta chain. The antigen is undetermined. This specimen comes from a study of CD8+ T cells in alopecia areata. Findings and caveats of the study: Sequencing of scalp tissue also captures the resident alphabeta T cells of normal skin.

The CDR3 extends over 15 amino acids. Trimming took 2 bases from V and 2 from J, leaving 11 bases between them. The germline V gene encodes CDR1 SGHVS and CDR2 FQNEAQ. In each case, RNA was isolated and then reverse transcribed into cDNA as the sequencing template. The protocol was immunoSEQ multiplex PCR, while the TCRdb copy is restricted to in-frame clones and leaves out a portion. The repertoire has approximately 99,000 clones, approximately 60% of them found once; the top ten carry 20% to 25%. The TCR originated in a human donor in good health. Material: CD8+ T cells sorted from blood. This sequence joins TRBV7-8 and TRBJ2-3; maybe TRBD2 (5 bases). CDR3 DNA sequence: TGTGCCAGCAGCTTACGGGGAGTCTCCACAGATACGCAGTATTTT. Its translation: CASSLRGVSTDTQYF.